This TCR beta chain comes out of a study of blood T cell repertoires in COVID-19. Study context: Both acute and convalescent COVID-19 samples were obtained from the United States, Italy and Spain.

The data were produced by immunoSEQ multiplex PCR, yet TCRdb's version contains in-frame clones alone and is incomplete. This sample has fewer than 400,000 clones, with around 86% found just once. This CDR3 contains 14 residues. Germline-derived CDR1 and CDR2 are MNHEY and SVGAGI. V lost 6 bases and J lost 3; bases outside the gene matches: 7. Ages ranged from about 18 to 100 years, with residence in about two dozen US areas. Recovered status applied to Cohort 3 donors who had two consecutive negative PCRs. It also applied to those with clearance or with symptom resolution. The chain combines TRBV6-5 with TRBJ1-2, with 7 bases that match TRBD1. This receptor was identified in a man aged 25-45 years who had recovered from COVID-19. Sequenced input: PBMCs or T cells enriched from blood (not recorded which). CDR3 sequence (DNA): TGTGCCAGCAGCGGGGACAGTTCCCACTATGGCTACACCTTC. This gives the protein CASSGDSSHYGYTF.